This T cell receptor (beta chain) stems from a study of post-analysis software for immune sequencing data. General study findings and limits: Compared with controls, patients had more of roughly five TRBV segments, including TRBV5-6, TRBV5-1 and TRBV20-1. With F measure, samples from one preparation batch clustered together strongly.

Prepared libraries of TCR beta cDNA carried unique molecular identifiers. TCRdb analysed the PCR reads with MiXCR anew, one entry per CDR3 protein. The sample yields around 440,000 distinct CDR3 sequences, nearly 45% seen once. The CDR3 consists of 15 residues. V lost 2 bases to trimming and J lost 0 bases, with 8 bases between them. Germline CDR1 and CDR2: SEHNR and FQNEAQ (reference sequence). For this clonotype: Its target is not known.

The sequenced material came from blood. The origin of this receptor is a girl aged 5 to 17 with multiple sclerosis. The chain combines TRBV7-9 with TRBJ1-3; D is uncertain. Here the CDR3 DNA reads TGTGCCAGCAGCTTACGGATCGGCTCTGGAAACACCATATATTTT. Encoded protein: CASSLRIGSGNTIYF.